The subject of this entry is one T cell receptor beta chain. V shed 3 bases and J shed 1 base, with 15 bases lying between them. The CDR3 is 16 residues long. Per the germline V gene, CDR1 is SNHLY and CDR2 is FYNNEI. A single record per CDR3 protein comes from TCRdb applying MiXCR to the RT-PCR reads. This table has approximately 720,000 distinct CDR3 sequences, approximately 14% appearing once. This TCR was sampled from a female donor in good health, serving as a healthy control. Sequenced sample: memory CD4+ T cells from blood. The V and J genes are TRBV2 and TRBJ1-1, with D perhaps matching TRBD1 (5 bases). This CDR3 reads CASSELWGRGNTEAFF. The DNA of the CDR3 is TGTGCCAGCAGTGAGTTATGGGGACGGGGGAACACTGAAGCTTTCTTT.